This T cell receptor (beta chain) was profiled in a study of early T cells in non-severe SARS-CoV-2 infection. Study-wide results and caveats: Matching results from VDJdb favored anti-spike CD8 responses, leaving private and CD4 specificities undetected.

This clonotype was recorded a few times. Its antigen is as yet unknown. TCRdb recomputed calls from the 5' RACE reads with MiXCR, one row per CDR3 protein. The repertoire includes some 56,000 distinct CDR3 sequences, more than 12% of them detected once, and over 3.5% sits in the top ten. CDR3 size: 16 residues. With V trimmed by 4 bases and J by 3 bases, 9 bases remained unmatched. Germline CDR1 and CDR2: SGHVS and FNYEAQ. This clonotype was obtained from an adult who was a healthcare worker with PCR-confirmed SARS-CoV-2 infection or an uninfected control (not recorded which). The V and J genes are TRBV7-6 and TRBJ2-4, with 7 bases aligning to TRBD2. The material was whole blood, obtained at baseline. The DNA of the CDR3 is TGTGCCAGCAGCTCAATCGGTGGGGAGGGCAAAAACATTCAGTACTTC. This translates into CASSSIGGEGKNIQYF.